The TCR beta chain under discussion was sequenced for a study of blood T cell repertoires in COVID-19. Study details: The study drew acute and convalescent COVID-19 samples from the United States, Italy and Spain.

Deletions cut 4 bases from V and 0 bases from J, with 5 bases between. The CDR3 has 13 amino acids. CDR1 SGHKS and CDR2 YYEKEE come from the germline V gene (reference sequence). Individuals drawn from approximately 22 US areas were roughly 18 to 95 years old. Each participant's cohort was designated according to participant-reported clinical history. In the original workflow: From reference gene primer amplification, estimates of nucleated cell counts were derived. The repertoire was sequenced with immunoSEQ multiplex PCR; TCRdb's copy has only in-frame clones and lacks some. Clone size and V and J calls were adopted from that table, with D and trimming inferred from the DNA. The table records some 220,000 clones, about 86% of them present only once.

The receptor was isolated from a woman in her thirties or forties with acute COVID-19. The V call is TRBV5-5, the J call TRBJ1-5; D call uncertain. Sequencing input: PBMCs or T cells enriched from blood (not recorded which). The CDR3 bases are TGTGCCAGCAGCCGAGATAGCAATCAGCCCCAGCATTTT. Translated: CASSRDSNQPQHF.